This T cell receptor (beta chain) came from a study of blood T cells in healthy people across ages. Through a sample-barcoded 5' primer and a J-beta primer mix, a second PCR was run for roughly 7 to 11 cycles. The template-switch adaptor was a 5' adaptor with 12 random nucleotides. It tagged each cDNA molecule. TCRdb processed the 5' RACE reads anew with MiXCR; each CDR3 protein has one entry. The sample carries roughly 1 million distinct CDR3 sequences, approximately 25% recorded once. Germline CDR1 is MNHNY and CDR2 is SVGAGI (reference sequence). The V end was cut by 5 bases, the J end by 3 bases, with 7 bases between. This CDR3 is 12 amino acids long. These same data were also listed under a study on T cells of mothers and their children. From that paper: The authors found no persistent microchimeric T cell clones.

The sequenced sample consisted of blood. This receptor was taken from a girl aged 2-10 years in good health. The J gene is TRBJ1-1, the V gene TRBV6-6; no reliable D call. This CDR3 is CASSTWDTEAFF. The CDR3 nucleotides are TGTGCCAGCAGTACGTGGGACACTGAAGCTTTCTTT.